The 20 T cell receptor beta chains listed next were all sequenced from one sample in a study of control samples from healthy donors and cancer patients. TCRdb's table, derived via immunoSEQ multiplex PCR, lists solely in-frame clones and lacks some. The table lists about 130,000 clones, 90% to 95% of them singletons. The sequencing input was PBMCs. Source of these receptors: a man aged 55-75 years with colorectal cancer.

V is TRBV7-9 and J is TRBJ1-2; TRBD1 might be the D (6 bases). The CDR3 sequence is 15 residues long. The germline gives CDR1 SEHNR, CDR2 FQNEAQ (reference sequence). V lost 7 bases and J lost 8, with 23 bases in between. CDR3 protein: CASKRDTPGLGGYTF. CDR3 sequence (DNA): TGTGCCAGCAAGAGGGACACTCCAGGATTAGGCGGCTACACCTTC.

J is TRBJ1-1 and V is TRBV11-2; D gene unclear. This CDR3 is 13 amino acids long. Germline lookup yields CDR1 SGHAT and CDR2 FQNNGV. V lost 3 bases, J lost 2 bases, and 7 bases lay in between. CDR3 region: CASSFSVNTEAFF. CDR3 DNA sequence: TGTGCCAGCAGCTTCTCGGTAAACACTGAAGCTTTCTTT.

The CDR3 bases are TGTGCCATCGGGAGAGGCTTTACCACAGATACGCAGTATTTT. It specifies CAIGRGFTTDTQYF. This chain joins TRBV11-2 and TRBJ2-3; D is perhaps TRBD2 (6 bases). Between the trimmed V and J ends, which lost 10 bases and 2 bases, there was a span of 16 bases. From germline, CDR1 is SGHAT and CDR2 FQNNGV. The CDR3 has 14 residues.

This rearrangement joins TRBV5-4 to TRBJ1-6, with 7 positions matching TRBD1. The V segment lost 5 bases and the J segment 6 bases; nucleotides outside the gene matches: 8. CDR1 is SGHNT, CDR2 YYREEE, per germline (reference sequence). The CDR3 length is 15 residues. CDR3 region: CASSAGQRFNSPLHF. In DNA form, the CDR3 reads TGTGCCAGCAGTGCGGGACAGCGATTTAATTCACCCCTCCACTTT.

CDR3 sequence: CASSSRTDTQYF. The CDR3 region has the DNA TGTGCCAGCAGTTCCAGGACAGATACGCAGTATTTT. V and J are TRBV6-2 or TRBV6-3 and TRBJ2-3, with no clear D. V lost 4 bases and J lost 3, with 5 bases in between. From germline, CDR1 is MNHEY and CDR2 SVGEGT. The CDR3 extends over 12 amino acids.

This sequence joins TRBV28 and TRBJ1-5; D might be TRBD1 (5 bases). Germline-derived CDR1 and CDR2 are MDHEN and SYDVKM. The CDR3 contains 14 residues. The V gene lost 7 bases and the J gene lost 3 bases, with 13 bases spanning the gap. In nucleotides, the CDR3 is TGTGCCAGCAATCTCGGGGCCAACAATCAGCCCCAGCATTTT. This codes for CASNLGANNQPQHF. The full variable domain, rest sourced from reference TRBV28 and TRBJ1-5, is DVKVTQSSRYLVKRTGEKVFLECVQDMDHENMFWYRQDPGLGLRLIYFSYDVKMKEKGDIPEGYSVSREKKERFSLILESASTNQTSMYLCASNLGANNQPQHFGDGTRLSIL.

The chain employs TRBV10-3 and TRBJ1-4; D unclear. With 0 bases removed from V and 6 bases from J, the gap between germline ends came to 5 bases. Germline V gene data show CDR1 as ENHRY and CDR2 as SYGVKD. There are 13 residues in the CDR3. CDR3 coding DNA: TGTGCCATCAGTGAGTCTACTCATGAAAAACTGTTTTTT. Its protein product is CAISESTHEKLFF.

The chain uses TRBV6-5 and TRBJ1-2; D not certain. Germline values: CDR1 MNHEY, CDR2 SVGAGI. This CDR3 is 14 amino acids long. Trimming stripped 5 bases from V and 4 bases from J, with 14 bases between. CDR3 amino acids: CASSPDGSLYGYTF. The CDR3 nucleotides are TGTGCCAGCAGTCCCGACGGATCTCTCTATGGCTACACCTTC.

This chain uses TRBV2 with TRBJ2-3, with D perhaps TRBD1 (7 bases). The CDR3 has 13 residues. CDR1 is SNHLY and CDR2 is FYNNEI in the germline V gene. V was pared by 8 bases and J by 1 base, with 10 bases between. The CDR3 DNA sequence: TGTGCCAGCGGAGGGGGCCGCACAGATACGCAGTATTTT. It yields the protein CASGGGRTDTQYF.

This clone was found once. This chain connects TRBV2 to TRBJ1-6; 7 bases map to TRBD1. This CDR3 spans 14 amino acids. The V gene's germline CDR1 is SNHLY and CDR2 FYNNEI. V was clipped by 7 bases and J by 8 bases; unmatched bases: 8. CDR3 amino acids: CASKDEGAYSPLHF. The CDR3 nucleotides are TGTGCCAGCAAGGACGAGGGGGCTTATTCACCCCTCCACTTT.

The chain is built from TRBV6-2 or TRBV6-3 and TRBJ1-6; maybe TRBD1 (6 bases). CDR1 is MNHEY and CDR2 is SVGEGT in the germline V gene. V was trimmed by 6 bases and J by 9 bases, leaving 21 bases between them. CDR3 length equals 16 residues. The CDR3 reads CASSRLQTGASSPLHF. The CDR3 DNA reads TGTGCCAGCAGCCGTCTGCAGACGGGGGCCAGTTCACCCCTCCACTTT.

The sample holds one count of this clone. This chain uses TRBV28 with TRBJ2-1, with 9 nucleotides matching TRBD1. Trimming removed 1 base from V and 7 bases from J; junction bases left unmatched: 8. Germline V gene lookup returns CDR1 MDHEN and CDR2 SYDVKM. The CDR3 spans 16 residues. The CDR3 DNA is TGTGCCAGCAGTTTATTAGGAGGACAGGGGAGAAATGAGCAGTTCTTC. Its translation is CASSLLGGQGRNEQFF. Together with reference TRBV28 and TRBJ2-1, the CDR3 gives the full variable domain: DVKVTQSSRYLVKRTGEKVFLECVQDMDHENMFWYRQDPGLGLRLIYFSYDVKMKEKGDIPEGYSVSREKKERFSLILESASTNQTSMYLCASSLLGGQGRNEQFFGPGTRLTVL.

This chain uses TRBV9 with TRBJ1-2; no clear D. Trimming shortened V by 2 bases and J by 8 bases, and 13 bases separated the two germline ends. CDR1 is SGDLS, CDR2 YYNGEE, per germline. This CDR3 is built from 13 residues. In DNA form, the CDR3 reads TGTGCCAGCAGCGTGGGGTCTCGAACCGGCTACACCTTC. This gives the protein CASSVGSRTGYTF.

Here the CDR3 reads CASSDKGGEKLFF. As DNA, the CDR3 is TGCGCCAGCAGTGACAAGGGCGGTGAAAAACTGTTTTTT. This rearrangement joins TRBV10-1 to TRBJ1-4; D gene uncertain. Germline CDR1 is WNHNN and CDR2 is SYGVQD (reference sequence). This CDR3 comprises 13 residues. V was shortened by 3 bases and J by 7 bases, with 9 bases between the two germline ends.

This chain links TRBV18 with TRBJ2-2, with D perhaps matching TRBD1 or TRBD2 (5 bases each). This CDR3 comprises 14 residues. CDR1 and CDR2 (germline): KGHSH, LQKENI. The V end lost 2 bases, the J end lost 5 bases, and 9 bases lay between the germline ends. The CDR3: CASSPRGVTGELFF. In DNA, the CDR3 is TGTGCCAGCTCACCAAGGGGAGTGACCGGGGAGCTGTTTTTT.

The chain employs TRBV5-3 and TRBJ1-1; D perhaps matches TRBD1 (5 bases). TRBV5-3 is an ORF, and what it does is uncertain. The CDR3 is 12 amino acids. CDR3 in DNA: TGTGCTATCGGGGCCGGGAACACTGAAGCTTTCTTT. Translation gives CAIGAGNTEAFF.

The genes are TRBV11-3 and TRBJ1-5, with a tentative D call TRBD1 (5 bases). The CDR3 spans 14 residues. The germline V gene has CDR1 SGHNT and CDR2 YENEEA. Trimming left V 10 bases short and J 1 base short, with 14 bases between. The CDR3 coding sequence is TGTGCCACCGGGGTAGGGGTAAGCAATCAGCCCCAGCATTTT. Translation: CATGVGVSNQPQHF.

This rearrangement joins TRBV27 to TRBJ2-7; D is unclear. Germline-derived CDR1 and CDR2 are MNHEY and SMNVEV (reference sequence). The CDR3 is made up of 13 amino acids. Trimming shortened V by 2 bases and J by 1 base, and 6 bases separated the two germline ends. CDR3 loop: CASSLGRSYEQYF. The CDR3 bases are TGTGCCAGCAGTTTAGGTCGGTCCTACGAGCAGTACTTC.

The chain employs TRBV10-1 and TRBJ2-7, with a tentative D call TRBD2 (6 bases). Trimming left V 1 base short and J 2 bases short, with 12 bases between. The CDR3 is 15 amino acids. Germline assignment: CDR1 WNHNN and CDR2 SYGVQD (reference sequence). Here the CDR3 reads CASSELAGITYEQYF. CDR3 DNA: TGCGCCAGCAGTGAGTTGGCGGGGATAACCTACGAGCAGTACTTC.

This chain joins TRBV24-1 and TRBJ2-2, with 8 positions matching TRBD2. CDR1 is KGHDR and CDR2 is SFDVKD in the germline V gene. There are 18 residues in the CDR3. V was clipped by 2 bases and J by 6 bases; unmatched bases: 13. CDR3 sequence (DNA): TGTGCCACCAGTGATTCGTCACGGGGACTAGTCTGGTCCGGGGAGCTGTTTTTT. This translates into CATSDSSRGLVWSGELFF.